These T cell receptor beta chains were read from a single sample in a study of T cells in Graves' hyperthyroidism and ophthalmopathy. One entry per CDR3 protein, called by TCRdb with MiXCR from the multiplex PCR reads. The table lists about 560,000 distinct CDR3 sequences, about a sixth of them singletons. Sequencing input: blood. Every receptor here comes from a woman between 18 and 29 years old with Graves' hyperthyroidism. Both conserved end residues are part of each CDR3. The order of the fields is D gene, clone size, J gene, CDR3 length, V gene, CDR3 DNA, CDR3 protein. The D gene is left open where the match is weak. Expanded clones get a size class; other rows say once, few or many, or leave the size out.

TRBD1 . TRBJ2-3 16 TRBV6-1 TGTGCCAGCAGTGAAGCCAGGACAGGGGTGAGAGATACGCAGTATTTT CASSEARTGVRDTQYF
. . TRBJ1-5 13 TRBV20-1 TGCAGTGCTAGTTCCAGGGAGAATCAGCCCCAGCATTTT CSASSRENQPQHF
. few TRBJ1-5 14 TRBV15 TGTGCCACCGCCAAGGCGTGGAGCAATCAGCCCCAGCATTTT CATAKAWSNQPQHF
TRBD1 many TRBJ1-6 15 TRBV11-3 TGTGCCAGCAGCGCGCCAAGGACAGGGAATTCACCCCTCCACTTT CASSAPRTGNSPLHF
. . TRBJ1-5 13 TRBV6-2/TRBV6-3 TGTGCCAGCAACCAGGCGGACAATCAGCCCCAGCATTTT CASNQADNQPQHF
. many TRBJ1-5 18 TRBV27 TGTGCCAGTTCACGTACCGGGCCCCGATGGTTAGGCAATCAGCCCCAGCATTTT CASSRTGPRWLGNQPQHF
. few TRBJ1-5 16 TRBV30 TGTGCCTGGAGCTACGATCCGGGACGGGGTTATGAGCCCCAGCATTTT CAWSYDPGRGYEPQHF
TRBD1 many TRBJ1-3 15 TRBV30 TGTGCCTGGAGCGGGGGGACAGGGGCTGGAAACACCATATATTTT CAWSGGTGAGNTIYF
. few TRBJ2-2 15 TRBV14 TGTGCCAGCAGCCAAATACTTAATCTCCCCGGGGAGCTGTTTTTT CASSQILNLPGELFF
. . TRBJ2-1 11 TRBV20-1 TGCAGTGCTAGAAGGGGCAATCAGCAGTTCTTC CSARRGNQQFF
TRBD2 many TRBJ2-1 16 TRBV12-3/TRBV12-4 TGTGCCAGCTTAGTATTAGCGGGAAGGGGGGACAATGAGCAGTTCTTC CASLVLAGRGDNEQFF
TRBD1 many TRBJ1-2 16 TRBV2 TGTGCCAGCAGTTTAACCACAGGGGCATCTCCTTATGGCTACACCTTC CASSLTTGASPYGYTF
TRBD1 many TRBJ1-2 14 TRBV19 TGTGCCACTCCCGCCGGGACAGGGACCTATGGCTACACCTTC CATPAGTGTYGYTF
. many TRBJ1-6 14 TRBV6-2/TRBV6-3 TGTGCCAGCAGTTACTCAGGGAGTAATTCACCCCTCCACTTT CASSYSGSNSPLHF
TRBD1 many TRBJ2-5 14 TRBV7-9 TGTGCCAGCAGTTTACCAGGGGGCGGAGAGACCCAGTACTTC CASSLPGGGETQYF